The 8 T cell receptor beta chains listed next were all sequenced from one sample in a study of shared clonotypes between healthy human individuals (dated by TCRdb to the early 2020s). The library was obtained by the immunoSEQ multiplex PCR assay. TCRdb stores this immuneACCESS table with in-frame sequences only. Part of the clones is absent; in the studies checked, under half of the shortfall reflects unresolved V genes, and no reason is known for the rest. The sample profile shows about 2.3 million clones; roughly 92% of them were found once. Of the sample, 0.3% to 0.4% is held by the ten largest clones. Source material: naive CD4+ T cells from PBMCs. What the cell subset or site label conveys for this sample: CD45RA+ positively selected. Every receptor here comes from a man aged 18-30 years in good health. Some clones in this sample may be carry-over from other donors' samples.

For this clone: At one boundary the junction diverges from the germline segment, which might be a read error. In the same sample, other DNA sequences code for this CDR3. The genes are TRBV5-1 and TRBJ2-5, with D perhaps matching TRBD1 or TRBD2 (5 bases each). The CDR3 contains 13 residues. The germline V gene has CDR1 SGHRS and CDR2 YFSETQ. The CDR3 loop is CASSLGVQETQYF. CDR3 DNA: TGCGCCAGCAGTTTGGGGGTCCAAGAGACCCAGTACTTC.

V gene TRBV28 combines with J gene TRBJ1-1; possibly TRBD1 for D (6 bases). Germline V gene sequence: CDR1 MDHEN, CDR2 SYDVKM. The CDR3 is 15 amino acids. The germline V and J ends were trimmed by 8 bases and 4 bases, with 20 bases remaining between them. The CDR3 protein is CASLEHRVGGTEAFF. The CDR3 bases are TGTGCCAGCCTTGAACACAGGGTCGGGGGCACTGAAGCTTTCTTT.

The V and J genes are TRBV10-1 and TRBJ1-2; no reliable D call. The V end lost 1 base, the J end lost 4 bases, and 22 bases lay between the germline ends. The germline V gene has CDR1 WNHNN and CDR2 SYGVQD (reference sequence). The CDR3 has 18 residues. CDR3 DNA: TGCGCCAGCAGTGAGTTGCACCCCCACGTGTCTGGACGCTATGGCTACACCTTC. Its translation: CASSELHPHVSGRYGYTF.

The chain links TRBV28 to TRBJ2-4, with D unclear. The CDR3 contains 13 residues. Trimming stripped 10 bases from V and 1 base from J, with 11 bases between. The V gene's germline CDR1 is MDHEN and CDR2 SYDVKM. In nucleotides, the CDR3 is TGTGCCACCTCACTTGGGGCCAAAAACATTCAGTACTTC. It is translated as CATSLGAKNIQYF.

The rearrangement uses TRBV5-1 and TRBJ2-1; 11 nucleotides match TRBD2. The CDR3 runs 17 residues. V was clipped by 0 bases and J by 1 base; unmatched bases: 3. Germline V lookup: CDR1 SGHRS, CDR2 YFSETQ. CDR3 loop: CASSLGLAGKSYNEQFF. In nucleotides, the CDR3 is TGCGCCAGCAGCTTGGGACTAGCGGGAAAGTCCTACAATGAGCAGTTCTTC.

This chain uses TRBV5-1 with TRBJ1-1, with unresolved D. Germline V lookup: CDR1 SGHRS, CDR2 YFSETQ. V gave up 0 bases and J gave up 3 bases, with 9 bases separating them. This CDR3 is 14 amino acids long. CDR3 in amino acids: CASSLDDPHTEAFF. The CDR3 bases are TGCGCCAGCAGCTTGGACGACCCGCACACTGAAGCTTTCTTT.

This rearrangement joins TRBV11-2 to TRBJ1-2; D is ambiguous. The CDR3 has 16 amino acids. Germline assignment: CDR1 SGHAT and CDR2 FQNNGV. The V gene lost 5 bases and the J gene lost 0 bases, with 16 bases spanning the gap. CDR3 DNA: TGTGCCAGCAGCCGCTTACGACAAAAAGCTAACTATGGCTACACCTTC. Amino acids: CASSRLRQKANYGYTF.

Regarding this clone: Other nucleotide sequences from this sample produce the same CDR3. This chain links TRBV7-3 with TRBJ1-1; the D is unclear. V dropped 3 bases and J dropped 1 base, with 6 bases sitting between them. Germline assignment: CDR1 SGHTA and CDR2 FQGTGA. CDR3 length: 13 residues. The CDR3 DNA reads as TGTGCCAGCAGCTTCGGCAGGAACACTGAAGCTTTCTTT. Its protein product is CASSFGRNTEAFF.